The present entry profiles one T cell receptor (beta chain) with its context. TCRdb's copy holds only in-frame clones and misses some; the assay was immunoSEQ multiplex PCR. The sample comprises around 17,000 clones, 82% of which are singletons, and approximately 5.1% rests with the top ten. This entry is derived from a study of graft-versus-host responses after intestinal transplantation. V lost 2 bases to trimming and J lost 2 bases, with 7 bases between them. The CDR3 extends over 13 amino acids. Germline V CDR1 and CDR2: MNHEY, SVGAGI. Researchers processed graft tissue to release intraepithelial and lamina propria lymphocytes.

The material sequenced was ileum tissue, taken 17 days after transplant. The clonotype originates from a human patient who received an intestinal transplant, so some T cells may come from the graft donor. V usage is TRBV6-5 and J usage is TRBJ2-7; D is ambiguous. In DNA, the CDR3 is TGTGCCAGCAGTTACGGCAGTACCTACGAGCAGTACTTC. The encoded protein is CASSYGSTYEQYF.